This paragraph covers one T cell receptor (beta chain) sequence. The antigen is unknown. Semi-nested PCR with Nested Universal Primer A followed constant-region reverse priming of full-length variable regions. Each CDR3 protein is one row after TCRdb ran MiXCR on the 5' RACE reads. The sample carries roughly 56,000 distinct CDR3 sequences, almost 30% recorded once. Study-wide results and limits: The larger-cohort validation was restricted to a single TCR beta V-J rearrangement rather than whole repertoires. Tumor-infiltrating Treg TCR alpha and beta sequences overlapped most with tumor naive CD4+ T cells, then blood naive.

CD25-based Treg depletion was applied to purified naive CD4+ T cells. This sequence was found in a female donor with breast cancer. The specimen was tumor-infiltrating naive CD4+ T cells sorted from the breast tumor. Specified subset: naive CD4+ T cells, CD4+CD45RA+CD25-.

The CDR3: CASTQTSSGYTF. In DNA form, the CDR3 reads TGTGCCAGCACCCAGACTAGCAGTGGCTACACCTTC. The chain couples TRBV6-6 to TRBJ1-2, with D hard to call. V lost 7 bases, J lost 7 bases, and 13 bases lay in between. The CDR3 has 12 residues. The germline V gene has CDR1 MNHNY and CDR2 SVGAGI (reference sequence).